The 27 T cell receptor beta chains below were found in one sample sequenced in a study of cytomegalovirus exposure and HLA in healthy donors listed by TCRdb under 2017. Library method: the immunoSEQ multiplex PCR assay. The multiplex PCR relied on a mix of 60 forward primers for TCR Vbeta segments and 13 reverse primers for TCR Jbeta segments. The table was pulled from immuneACCESS by TCRdb, which kept in-frame rearrangements only. Such tables lose some clones; where checked, under half of the loss comes from unresolved V genes, and the rest has no known cause. Here the sample has about 160,000 clones; approximately 80% occur a single time. The ten most abundant clones make up about 4.3% of the sample. Sequences were obtained from PBMCs. Receptors were obtained from a man aged 25-45 years in good health and CMV-seronegative.

V gene TRBV30 combines with J gene TRBJ1-2; D unclear. This CDR3 comprises 11 residues. Trimming took off 5 bases at V and 8 bases at J, with 12 bases between the two ends. Germline assignment: CDR1 GTSNPN and CDR2 SVGIG (reference sequence). The CDR3 loop is CAWYNKRGYTF. In nucleotides, the CDR3 is TGTGCCTGGTATAACAAGCGGGGCTACACCTTC.

This CDR3 reads CAWRQPAGQEAFF. CDR3 sequence (DNA): TGTGCCTGGAGGCAACCCGCGGGACAGGAAGCTTTCTTT. V and J are TRBV30 and TRBJ1-1; 7 positions agree with TRBD1. The CDR3 contains 13 residues. CDR1 GTSNPN and CDR2 SVGIG come from the germline V gene (reference sequence). The V and J ends lost 3 bases and 8 bases, in that order; junction bases with no gene match: 9.

The rearrangement links TRBV28 to TRBJ2-5, with TRBD2 identical over 9 bases. CDR3 length: 17 residues. Germline CDR1 reads MDHEN; CDR2 reads SYDVKM. J lost 5 bases, V lost 6 bases, and 16 bases had no gene match. This CDR3 reads CASRPSGRSRRRETQYF. The CDR3 bases are TGTGCCAGCAGACCAAGCGGGAGGTCCCGGCGGAGGGAGACCCAGTACTTC.

The chain uses TRBV16 and TRBJ1-1, with D tentatively TRBD1 (5 bases). CDR1 is KGHSY and CDR2 is FQNENV in the germline V gene. This CDR3 region has 14 residues. Trimming shortened V by 4 bases and J by 6 bases, and 15 bases separated the two germline ends. The CDR3 here is CASSPGDIGAEAFF. CDR3 coding DNA: TGTGCCAGCAGCCCCGGCGATATAGGGGCTGAAGCTTTCTTT.

This rearrangement joins TRBV6-5 to TRBJ2-1; 9 nucleotides line up with TRBD2. The CDR3 has 15 amino acids. Germline loops: CDR1 MNHEY, CDR2 SVGAGI. Trimming at V came to 2 bases and at J to 6 bases, leaving 5 bases not matched to a gene. CDR3 protein: CASSYRGLASNEQFF. CDR3 DNA: TGTGCCAGCAGTTACCGGGGACTAGCATCCAATGAGCAGTTCTTC.

In this sample, this clone turned up a few times. It is likely a read error: a sequence one base away is far more abundant. This chain connects TRBV7-8 to TRBJ1-1, with 8 positions matching TRBD1. This CDR3 is 16 amino acids long. The J segment lost 10 bases and the V segment lost 1 base, leaving 14 bases of the junction unmatched. The V gene's germline CDR1 is SGHVS and CDR2 FQNEAQ. The CDR3 loop reads CASSLGVARGRGGAFF. For the CDR3, the DNA is TGTGCCAGCAGCTTAGGTGTTGCCAGGGGGCGAGGTGGAGCTTTCTTT. Supplemented by reference TRBV7-8 and TRBJ1-1, the full variable domain reads GAGVSQSPRYKVAKRGQDVALRCDPISGHVSLFWYQQALGQGPEFLTYFQNEAQLDKSGLPSDRFFAERPEGSVSTLKIQRTQQEDSAVYLCASSLGVARGRGGAFFGQGTRLTVV.

V and J are TRBV4-3 and TRBJ1-2; 8 nucleotides line up with TRBD1. CDR1 and CDR2 (germline): LGHNA, YSLEER. The V gene end was trimmed by 0 bases and the J gene end by 5 bases; junction bases not matched to a gene: 2. The CDR3 consists of 14 residues. The CDR3 reads CASSQDRTGYGYTF. In DNA form, the CDR3 reads TGCGCCAGCAGCCAAGATCGGACAGGGTATGGCTACACCTTC.

This clone was seen a few times. Within the sample, other DNA sequences also encode this same CDR3. J is TRBJ1-1 and V is TRBV5-1, with D possibly being TRBD1 (5 bases). Germline CDR1 and CDR2: SGHRS and YFSETQ. V was cut by 4 bases and J by 5 bases, with 12 bases left in between. The CDR3 is 13 amino acids. CDR3 in amino acids: CASSLTGGTEAFF. CDR3 nucleotides: TGCGCCAGCAGCCTGACGGGGGGAACTGAAGCTTTCTTT.

The gene calls are TRBV27 and TRBJ2-7, with 8 positions matching TRBD1. Germline V gives CDR1 MNHEY, CDR2 SMNVEV (reference sequence). This CDR3 comprises 14 residues. The V segment lost 6 bases and the J segment 4 bases; nucleotides outside the gene matches: 8. This chain's CDR3 is CASRDGTGLYEQYF. DNA for the CDR3: TGTGCCAGCAGGGACGGGACAGGATTGTACGAGCAGTACTTC.

This clone was counted a few times. This chain joins TRBV6-5 and TRBJ2-1; 9 bases align to TRBD1. CDR1 is MNHEY and CDR2 is SVGAGI in the germline V gene. J lost 12 bases, V lost 0 bases, and 3 bases had no gene match. The CDR3 is 13 residues long. The CDR3 DNA follows: TGTGCCAGCAGTTACTCGGTGGACAGGGGGCAGTTCTTC. This translates into CASSYSVDRGQFF.

V gene TRBV20-1 combines with J gene TRBJ2-7; D gene ambiguous. V was clipped by 3 bases and J by 3 bases, with 6 bases between them. The CDR3 runs 11 residues. Germline V lookup: CDR1 DFQATT, CDR2 SNEGSKA (reference sequence). CDR3: CSARQDYEQYF. The CDR3 DNA is TGCAGTGCTAGGCAGGACTACGAGCAGTACTTC.

The chain has TRBV2 and TRBJ1-1, with TRBD1 matching 8 bases. Per germline, CDR1 SNHLY and CDR2 FYNNEI. J was trimmed by 0 bases and V by 6 bases; bases with no gene match: 3. The CDR3 is made up of 14 amino acids. The CDR3 DNA is TGTGCCAGCAGAACACAGGGGGTGAACACTGAAGCTTTCTTT. Amino acid sequence: CASRTQGVNTEAFF.

V gene TRBV7-8 combines with J gene TRBJ1-6, with D perhaps matching TRBD1 (5 bases). The CDR3 has 15 residues. Trimming took 3 bases from V and 4 from J, leaving 10 bases between them. The germline CDR1 and CDR2 sequences are SGHVS and FQNEAQ. CDR3 residues: CASSLTESYNSPLHF. Written as DNA, the CDR3 is TGTGCCAGCAGCTTGACAGAATCGTATAATTCACCCCTCCACTTT.

The rearrangement uses TRBV5-6 and TRBJ1-2, with D maybe TRBD1 (6 bases). Germline values: CDR1 SGHDT, CDR2 YYEEEE. V lost 2 bases and J lost 2, with 16 bases in between. This CDR3 spans 16 amino acids. DNA of the CDR3: TGTGCCAGCAGCTTCAGGTGGACAGCGTTAAACTATGGCTACACCTTC. It yields the protein CASSFRWTALNYGYTF.

The rearrangement links TRBV25-1 to TRBJ1-1, with D possibly matching TRBD1 (6 bases). The CDR3 covers 15 residues. CDR1 and CDR2 (germline): MGHDK, SYGVNS. The V end lost 5 bases, the J end lost 3 bases, and 16 bases lay between the germline ends. This CDR3 is CASSFFQGTDTEAFF. CDR3 sequence (DNA): TGTGCCAGCAGTTTCTTCCAGGGGACCGACACTGAAGCTTTCTTT.

The V gene is TRBV18, the J gene TRBJ1-2; no definite D call. The CDR3 totals 14 residues. The V gene lost 0 bases and the J gene lost 3 bases, with 8 bases spanning the gap. From germline, CDR1 is KGHSH and CDR2 LQKENI. The chain's CDR3 is CASSPPREDYGYTF. CDR3 nucleotide sequence: TGTGCCAGCTCACCACCAAGAGAAGACTATGGCTACACCTTC.

The rearrangement joins TRBV6-5 to TRBJ1-3; a weak D match, TRBD1 (6 bases). From germline, CDR1 is MNHEY and CDR2 SVGAGI. Trimming shortened V by 6 bases and J by 0 bases, and 12 bases separated the two germline ends. The CDR3 sequence is 15 residues long. This CDR3 reads CASSSGDYSGNTIYF. The CDR3 region has the DNA TGTGCCAGCAGCTCAGGGGACTACTCTGGAAACACCATATATTTT.

The chain carries TRBV30 and TRBJ1-1, with D possibly matching TRBD1 (5 bases). V was pared by 0 bases and J by 5 bases, with 13 bases between. CDR1 is GTSNPN and CDR2 is SVGIG in the germline V gene (reference sequence). The CDR3 runs to 14 residues. The CDR3 spells CAWSVQDELTEAFF. CDR3 nucleotides: TGTGCCTGGAGTGTACAGGACGAATTAACTGAAGCTTTCTTT.

The genes are TRBV27 and TRBJ2-3; 10 bases agree with TRBD2. Germline CDR1 reads MNHEY; CDR2 reads SMNVEV (reference sequence). The trim removed 6 bases at V and 0 bases at J, leaving 3 bases unmatched. The CDR3 extends over 15 amino acids. CDR3 in DNA: TGTGCCAGCAGCGGGACTAGCGCCAGCACAGATACGCAGTATTTT. This gives the protein CASSGTSASTDTQYF.

This clone was observed a single time. CDR3 region: CASSLFSRDFENTGELFF. DNA of the CDR3: TGTGCCAGCAGCTTATTCTCCCGGGACTTCGAGAACACCGGGGAGCTGTTTTTT. The gene calls are TRBV7-8 and TRBJ2-2, with D tentatively TRBD2 (6 bases). This CDR3 region has 18 residues. Germline assignment: CDR1 SGHVS and CDR2 FQNEAQ. The V end lost 2 bases, the J end lost 1 base, and 17 bases lay between the germline ends.

This chain connects TRBV5-4 to TRBJ1-1, with D possibly matching TRBD1 (5 bases). The CDR3 is 13 residues long. CDR1 and CDR2 from the germline V gene are SGHNT and YYREEE (reference sequence). The V end was cut by 1 base, the J end by 7 bases, with 11 bases between. The CDR3 loop reads CASSLSRGVEAFF. The CDR3, as DNA: TGTGCCAGCAGCTTGAGTCGGGGGGTTGAAGCTTTCTTT. Looking up the rest from reference TRBV5-4 and TRBJ1-1 gives the full variable domain: ETGVTQSPTHLIKTRGQQVTLRCSSQSGHNTVSWYQQALGQGPQFIFQYYREEENGRGNFPPRFSGLQFPNYSSELNVNALELDDSALYLCASSLSRGVEAFFGQGTRLTVV.

The gene calls are TRBV7-3 and TRBJ2-2, with D unclear. The CDR3 contains 14 residues. V dropped 2 bases and J dropped 6 bases, with 10 bases sitting between them. Per the germline V gene, CDR1 is SGHTA and CDR2 is FQGTGA. This CDR3 reads CASSLGRTPGELFF. In DNA form, the CDR3 reads TGTGCCAGCAGCTTAGGGCGAACCCCCGGGGAGCTGTTTTTT.

This chain uses TRBV28 with TRBJ1-2; D perhaps matches TRBD1 (5 bases). Looked up from germline, CDR1 is MDHEN and CDR2 is SYDVKM. The CDR3 extends over 13 amino acids. The V end lost 5 bases, the J end lost 7 bases, and 14 bases lay between the germline ends. The CDR3 nucleotides read TGTGCCAGCAGTCCCCCAGGGCCTGGTGGCTACACCTTC. It translates to CASSPPGPGGYTF.

The CDR3 nucleotides read TGTGCCAGCAGCTTAAGCGGGACAGGCTATGGCTACACCTTC. Translation gives CASSLSGTGYGYTF. The rearrangement uses TRBV7-9 and TRBJ1-2; TRBD1 agrees at 8 bases. After removal of 2 bases from V and 4 bases from J, the junction contained 3 bases not matched to a gene. The germline V gene encodes CDR1 SEHNR and CDR2 FQNEAQ (reference sequence). CDR3 length: 14 residues.

The chain recombines TRBV7-8 with TRBJ2-7; D perhaps matches TRBD1 (5 bases). V shed 5 bases and J shed 5 bases, with 19 bases lying between them. Looked up from germline, CDR1 is SGHVS and CDR2 is FQNEAQ. The length of the CDR3 is 15 residues. CDR3 in amino acids: CASSESGAMGDEQYF. The CDR3 coding sequence is TGTGCCAGCAGCGAGAGTGGGGCTATGGGCGACGAGCAGTACTTC.

The chain uses TRBV11-2 and TRBJ1-6, with D tentatively TRBD1 (5 bases). V was shortened by 6 bases and J by 9 bases, with 21 bases between the two germline ends. Germline loops: CDR1 SGHAT, CDR2 FQNNGV. The CDR3 covers 16 residues. In nucleotides, the CDR3 is TGTGCCAGCAGAACGTTCGGGAGGGACGGGAGTTCACCCCTCCACTTT. Protein product: CASRTFGRDGSSPLHF.

The V call is TRBV11-3, the J call TRBJ2-3, with D unresolved. The germline gives CDR1 SGHNT, CDR2 YENEEA. CDR3 length: 13 amino acids. With 3 bases removed from V and 6 bases from J, the gap between germline ends came to 10 bases. The CDR3 protein is CASSFFSEDTQYF. DNA for the CDR3: TGTGCCAGCAGCTTCTTTAGTGAGGATACGCAGTATTTT.